The 26 T cell receptor beta chains listed next were all sequenced from one sample in a study of blood T cell repertoires in COVID-19. Sequencing was performed with immunoSEQ multiplex PCR; in TCRdb, only in-frame clones are kept and a portion is missing. Counted here are 120,000 or so clones, more than 70% occurring once; the ten biggest clones make up about 3.8%. Sequencing was done on a sample of peripheral blood. The receptor set was obtained from a man aged 55-75 years with acute or convalescent COVID-19.

This clone appeared once. This chain uses TRBV4-3 with TRBJ2-7; 10 bases match TRBD1. The CDR3 is 16 residues long. V shed 4 bases, J shed 4 bases, and the junction held 10 bases outside the gene matches. Germline values: CDR1 LGHNA, CDR2 YSLEER. The CDR3 coding sequence is TGCGCCAGCAGCCCAATCCGGACAGGGGGAAATTACGAGCAGTACTTC. The encoded protein is CASSPIRTGGNYEQYF.

The V call is TRBV5-6, the J call TRBJ1-6; D is unclear. CDR3 length: 15 residues. The V and J ends lost 4 bases and 0 bases respectively, with 8 bases between them. The germline V gene encodes CDR1 SGHDT and CDR2 YYEEEE. The CDR3 here is CASSPPGSYNSPLHF. The CDR3 region has the DNA TGTGCCAGCAGCCCGCCCGGCTCCTATAATTCACCCCTCCACTTT.

The J gene is TRBJ1-1, the V gene TRBV11-2; a possible D gene is TRBD1 (6 bases). The CDR3 totals 14 residues. Germline V lookup: CDR1 SGHAT, CDR2 FQNNGV. V dropped 5 bases and J dropped 4 bases, with 14 bases sitting between them. The CDR3: CASSPAGGATEAFF. The CDR3 DNA is TGTGCCAGCAGCCCGGCGGGGGGCGCCACTGAAGCTTTCTTT.

V gene TRBV6-2 or TRBV6-3 combines with J gene TRBJ1-5; no clear D gene. Germline V gene lookup returns CDR1 MNHEY and CDR2 SVGEGT. The CDR3 loop spans 15 amino acids. V lost 3 bases and J 5 bases, leaving 14 bases between the germline ends. CDR3 protein: CASSYGQKSHQPQHF. The DNA for the CDR3 is TGTGCCAGCAGTTATGGGCAGAAGAGCCATCAGCCCCAGCATTTT.

J is TRBJ1-1 and V is TRBV30; possible D gene TRBD1, 5 bases. The CDR3 sequence is 15 residues long. Trimming took 2 bases from V and 5 from J, leaving 18 bases between them. Germline V gene data show CDR1 as GTSNPN and CDR2 as SVGIG (reference sequence). The CDR3 is CAWSPPGRRKTEAFF. In DNA, the CDR3 is TGTGCCTGGAGTCCCCCAGGGAGGAGGAAAACTGAAGCTTTCTTT.

J is TRBJ2-1 and V is TRBV28; D may be TRBD2 (6 bases). Trimming pared 8 bases from V and 6 bases from J, leaving 17 bases between. The germline V gene has CDR1 MDHEN and CDR2 SYDVKM. This CDR3 has 14 residues. This CDR3 is CASSPAGQGNEQFF. CDR3 sequence (DNA): TGTGCCAGCTCCCCCGCGGGGCAAGGCAATGAGCAGTTCTTC.

The chain couples TRBV5-1 to TRBJ2-2; 9 nucleotides match TRBD1. The CDR3 sequence is 15 residues long. From germline, CDR1 is SGHRS and CDR2 YFSETQ. V lost 4 bases to trimming and J lost 2 bases; unmatched junction nucleotides: 3. DNA of the CDR3: TGCGCCAGCAGCCGTACAGGGGGCAACACCGGGGAGCTGTTTTTT. This sequence encodes CASSRTGGNTGELFF.

The chain joins TRBV24-1 to TRBJ2-7; D gene uncertain. The CDR3 sequence is 18 residues long. Per the germline V gene, CDR1 is KGHDR and CDR2 is SFDVKD. V lost 1 base and J 3 bases, leaving 21 bases between the germline ends. DNA of the CDR3: TGTGCCACCAGTGATTTAATAATAGTCCGGAGCCTAGGCTACGAGCAGTACTTC. Translation: CATSDLIIVRSLGYEQYF.

The genes are TRBV7-2 and TRBJ2-2; tentatively, D is TRBD1 (6 bases). The CDR3 loop spans 16 amino acids. V gave up 5 bases and J gave up 5 bases, with 18 bases separating them. In germline, CDR1 is SGHTA, CDR2 FQGNSA. CDR3 loop: CASSRPPDRTTGELFF. The CDR3 region has the DNA TGTGCCAGCAGCCGCCCCCCCGACAGGACGACCGGGGAGCTGTTTTTT. Looking up the rest from reference TRBV7-2 and TRBJ2-2 gives the full variable domain: GAGVSQSPSNKVTEKGKDVELRCDPISGHTALYWYRQSLGQGLEFLIYFQGNSAPDKSGLPSDRFSAERTGGSVSTLTIQRTQQEDSAVYLCASSRPPDRTTGELFFGEGSRLTVL.

The chain couples TRBV5-1 to TRBJ1-1; maybe TRBD1 (5 bases). The germline CDR1 and CDR2 sequences are SGHRS and YFSETQ. The V and J ends lost 1 base and 1 base respectively, with 11 bases between them. CDR3 length: 15 residues. The CDR3 loop is CASSLSYDRNTEAFF. CDR3 nucleotide sequence: TGCGCCAGCAGCTTGTCGTACGACAGGAACACTGAAGCTTTCTTT.

The rearrangement joins TRBV7-9 to TRBJ2-3, with a possible D match to TRBD1 (6 bases). V was shortened by 0 bases and J by 5 bases, with 12 bases between the two germline ends. The CDR3 is 15 amino acids. Germline loops: CDR1 SEHNR, CDR2 FQNEAQ (reference sequence). In DNA form, the CDR3 reads TGTGCCAGCAGCTTAGCGATGGGGGCGGAAGATACGCAGTATTTT. Residues: CASSLAMGAEDTQYF. Filled out from reference TRBV7-9 and TRBJ2-3, the complete variable domain reads DTGVSQNPRHKITKRGQNVTFRCDPISEHNRLYWYRQTLGQGPEFLTYFQNEAQLEKSRLLSDRFSAERPKGSFSTLEIQRTEQGDSAMYLCASSLAMGAEDTQYFGPGTRLTVL.

This clone came up a few times. The V and J genes are TRBV29-1 and TRBJ1-2; 10 bases agree with TRBD1. Germline-derived CDR1 and CDR2 are SQVTM and ANQGSEA. V trimming: 7 bases; J trimming: 0 bases; junction bases outside the gene matches: 5. The CDR3 consists of 14 residues. The CDR3 sequence is CSAGDRGTNYGYTF. CDR3 nucleotide sequence: TGCAGCGCCGGGGACAGGGGCACTAACTATGGCTACACCTTC.

The V gene is TRBV5-6, the J gene TRBJ2-1; 11 positions agree with TRBD2. Germline CDR1 SGHDT, CDR2 YYEEEE. With 1 base clipped from V and 6 bases from J, the junction kept 6 bases outside the gene matches. The CDR3 is 16 amino acids. The CDR3 region is CASSLPGLAGGNEQFF. The CDR3 nucleotides are TGTGCCAGCAGCTTGCCCGGTCTAGCGGGAGGCAATGAGCAGTTCTTC.

The chain joins TRBV5-4 to TRBJ1-4; D remains unclear. V lost 3 bases, J lost 0 bases, and 6 bases lay in between. CDR3 size: 14 residues. Germline CDR1 and CDR2: SGHNT and YYREEE (reference sequence). The CDR3 nucleotides are TGTGCCAGCAGCTACAGCTCAACTAATGAAAAACTGTTTTTT. Translated: CASSYSSTNEKLFF.

The chain is built from TRBV19 and TRBJ2-7; D ambiguous. The germline V gene encodes CDR1 LNHDA and CDR2 SQIVND (reference sequence). The CDR3 has 15 residues. V dropped 5 bases and J dropped 2 bases, with 16 bases sitting between them. The CDR3 DNA follows: TGTGCCAGTAGTCCGAGACACTTCAACACCTACGAGCAGTACTTC. This sequence encodes CASSPRHFNTYEQYF.

V gene TRBV28 combines with J gene TRBJ1-2; weak D call: TRBD1 (5 bases). V shed 5 bases and J shed 4 bases, with 14 bases lying between them. CDR1 and CDR2 (germline): MDHEN, SYDVKM. CDR3 length: 14 residues. The CDR3 DNA follows: TGTGCCAGCAGTACTACCGGGACTATCTATGGCTACACCTTC. This encodes CASSTTGTIYGYTF.

This chain uses TRBV30 with TRBJ2-5; 13 nucleotides agree with TRBD2. The germline V gene has CDR1 GTSNPN and CDR2 SVGIG (reference sequence). V lost 2 bases, J lost 5 bases, and 5 bases stayed unmatched. The CDR3 contains 15 residues. CDR3 sequence (DNA): TGTGCCTGGAGTACTAGCGGGAGGGCCTGGGAGACCCAGTACTTC. Translating it yields CAWSTSGRAWETQYF.

CDR3 sequence (DNA): TGTGCCAGCAGCGGCAGGGGGCCTGGCTACACCTTC. Translated: CASSGRGPGYTF. The V call is TRBV13, the J call TRBJ1-2; 8 nucleotides match TRBD1. The CDR3 runs to 12 residues. Germline values: CDR1 PRHDT, CDR2 FYEKMQ (reference sequence). Trimming took 5 bases from V and 7 from J; bases not matched to a gene: 3.

The V gene is TRBV18, the J gene TRBJ2-5, with a tentative D call TRBD1 (5 bases). V lost 3 bases, J lost 4 bases, and 21 bases lay in between. CDR1 and CDR2 (germline): KGHSH, LQKENI. The CDR3 is 17 amino acids. CDR3: CASSPVREATVRETQYF. As DNA, the CDR3 is TGTGCCAGCTCACCCGTTAGAGAGGCGACAGTTCGAGAGACCCAGTACTTC.

This clone was counted once. V is TRBV24-1 and J is TRBJ2-5; possible D gene TRBD1, 5 bases. The CDR3 consists of 14 residues. Germline CDR1 is KGHDR and CDR2 is SFDVKD. Trimming cost V 3 bases and J 3 bases, with 10 bases left between them. The CDR3 region is CATSDPKTEETQYF. The CDR3 DNA is TGTGCCACCAGTGATCCAAAGACAGAAGAGACCCAGTACTTC.

The gene calls are TRBV28 and TRBJ2-2; 7 bases line up with TRBD1. The trim removed 5 bases at V and 5 bases at J, leaving 8 bases unmatched. The germline V gene has CDR1 MDHEN and CDR2 SYDVKM. The CDR3 runs 15 residues. CDR3 residues: CASSPTTGSTGELFF. CDR3 DNA: TGTGCCAGCAGTCCGACGACAGGGTCAACCGGGGAGCTGTTTTTT.

The rearrangement joins TRBV5-1 to TRBJ2-7, with 10 bases identical to TRBD2. Germline loops: CDR1 SGHRS, CDR2 YFSETQ. This CDR3 region has 16 residues. Unmatched junction bases numbered 8, after V lost 4 bases and J lost 1 base. The CDR3 bases are TGCGCCAGCAGCCTTTCCGGGACTAGCGATTCCTACGAGCAGTACTTC. Its translation: CASSLSGTSDSYEQYF.

The J gene is TRBJ1-4, the V gene TRBV7-2; 9 bases are shared with TRBD1. The CDR3 runs 15 residues. Germline lookup yields CDR1 SGHTA and CDR2 FQGNSA. Trimming removed 4 bases from V and 6 bases from J; junction bases left unmatched: 6. In nucleotides, the CDR3 is TGTGCCAGCAGCTCGGATGGGACAGGGTATGAAAAACTGTTTTTT. Its translation: CASSSDGTGYEKLFF.

The chain joins TRBV15 to TRBJ1-4; tentatively, D is TRBD1 (6 bases). The V gene lost 8 bases and the J gene lost 3 bases, with 13 bases spanning the gap. The germline V gene encodes CDR1 LNHNV and CDR2 YYDKDF (reference sequence). The CDR3 spans 14 residues. In DNA form, the CDR3 reads TGTGCCACCTGGGGGCCCGGGGCTAATGAAAAACTGTTTTTT. This encodes CATWGPGANEKLFF.

This chain joins TRBV18 and TRBJ1-2; the match to TRBD1 covers 7 bases. This CDR3 comprises 15 residues. V was clipped by 3 bases and J by 4 bases; unmatched bases: 8. Per the germline V gene, CDR1 is KGHSH and CDR2 is LQKENI. CDR3 loop: CASSPPNRGPYGYTF. The CDR3, as DNA: TGTGCCAGCTCACCCCCTAACAGGGGCCCCTATGGCTACACCTTC.

The V gene is TRBV6-6, the J gene TRBJ2-1; D is perhaps TRBD2 (5 bases). V was cut by 2 bases and J by 6 bases, with 8 bases left in between. The germline gives CDR1 MNHNY, CDR2 SVGAGI (reference sequence). This CDR3 has 13 amino acids. Here the CDR3 reads CASSYVRGNEQFF. The DNA for the CDR3 is TGTGCCAGCAGTTACGTCCGGGGCAATGAGCAGTTCTTC.